The clone carrying this TCR beta chain was found a few times. The CDR3 runs 14 residues. From germline, CDR1 is MNHEY and CDR2 SVGAGI. With 5 bases removed from V and 6 bases from J, the gap between germline ends came to 14 bases. The sample is drawn from a study of blood T cell repertoires in COVID-19. TCRdb's copy holds only in-frame clones and misses some; the assay was immunoSEQ multiplex PCR. The table records tens of thousands of clones, around 73% of them present only once. The sequenced sample consisted of peripheral blood. The chain couples TRBV6-5 to TRBJ1-5, with D tentatively TRBD1 (5 bases). This receptor was identified in a man older than 75 with acute or convalescent COVID-19. CDR3 protein: CASSRAGRAQPQHF. DNA of the CDR3: TGTGCCAGCAGTAGGGCAGGGAGGGCTCAGCCCCAGCATTTT.